This T cell receptor (beta chain) derives from a study of PD-L1 blockade in urothelial cancer. The authors spiked synthetic TCR analog templates into each PCR. Profiled with immunoSEQ multiplex PCR; TCRdb holds only in-frame clones, not every one. Seen here are tens of thousands of clones, around four fifths observed once, and the top ten hold around 15%. Time point in this sample: pretreatment peripheral blood. Germline CDR1 is MNHNS and CDR2 is SASEGT. Trimming cost V 7 bases and J 0 bases; bases outside gene matches: 6. The CDR3 totals 14 residues. The chain links TRBV6-1 to TRBJ2-7; 7 bases line up with TRBD1. The receptor was derived from a man older than 75 with urothelial cancer. The sequences come from PBMCs, collected around atezolizumab (anti-PD-L1) treatment. This CDR3 reads CASIKQGSSYEQYF. Here the CDR3 DNA reads TGTGCCAGCATCAAACAGGGGTCCTCCTACGAGCAGTACTTC.